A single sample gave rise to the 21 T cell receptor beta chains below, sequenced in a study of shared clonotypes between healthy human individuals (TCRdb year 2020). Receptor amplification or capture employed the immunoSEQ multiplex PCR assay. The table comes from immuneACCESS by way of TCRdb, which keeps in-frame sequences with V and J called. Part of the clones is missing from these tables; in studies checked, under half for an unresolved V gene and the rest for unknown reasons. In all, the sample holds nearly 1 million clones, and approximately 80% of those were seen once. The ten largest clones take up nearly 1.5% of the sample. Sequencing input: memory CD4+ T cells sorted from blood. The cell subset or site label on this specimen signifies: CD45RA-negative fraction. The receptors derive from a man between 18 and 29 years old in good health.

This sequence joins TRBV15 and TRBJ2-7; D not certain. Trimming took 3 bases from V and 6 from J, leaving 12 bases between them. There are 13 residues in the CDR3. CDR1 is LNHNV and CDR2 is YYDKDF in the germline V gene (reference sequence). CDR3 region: CATSRGSSGEQYF. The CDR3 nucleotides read TGTGCCACCAGCAGGGGATCTTCAGGCGAGCAGTACTTC.

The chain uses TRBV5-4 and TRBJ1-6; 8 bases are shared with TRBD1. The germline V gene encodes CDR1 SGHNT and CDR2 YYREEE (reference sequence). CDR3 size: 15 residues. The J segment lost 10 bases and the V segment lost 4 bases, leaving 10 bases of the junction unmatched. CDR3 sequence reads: CASSMDGQGRSPLHF. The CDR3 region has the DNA TGTGCCAGCAGCATGGATGGACAGGGCCGGTCACCCCTCCACTTT.

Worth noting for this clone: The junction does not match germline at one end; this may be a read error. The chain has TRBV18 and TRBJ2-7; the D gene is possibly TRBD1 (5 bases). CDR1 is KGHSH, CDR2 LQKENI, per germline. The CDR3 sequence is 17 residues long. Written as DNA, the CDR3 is TGTGCCAGCTCCCCACAGTGGGGCGGATCGAGCTCCTACGAGCAGTACTTC. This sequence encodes CASSPQWGGSSSYEQYF.

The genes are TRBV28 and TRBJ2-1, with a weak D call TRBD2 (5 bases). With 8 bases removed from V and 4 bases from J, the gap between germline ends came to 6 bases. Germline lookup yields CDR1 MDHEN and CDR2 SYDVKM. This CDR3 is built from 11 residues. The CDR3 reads CASLAYNEQFF. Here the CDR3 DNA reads TGTGCCAGCTTAGCGTACAATGAGCAGTTCTTC.

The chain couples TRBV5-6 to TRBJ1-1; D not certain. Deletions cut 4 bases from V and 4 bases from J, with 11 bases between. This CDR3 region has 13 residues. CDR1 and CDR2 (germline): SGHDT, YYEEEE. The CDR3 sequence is CASSDGRRTEAFF. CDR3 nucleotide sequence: TGTGCCAGCAGCGACGGCAGGCGCACTGAAGCTTTCTTT.

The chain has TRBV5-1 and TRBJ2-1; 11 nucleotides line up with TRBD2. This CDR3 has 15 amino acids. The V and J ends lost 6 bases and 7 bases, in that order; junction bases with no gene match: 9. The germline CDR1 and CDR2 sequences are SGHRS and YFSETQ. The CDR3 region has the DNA TGCGCCAGCACCTCAACTAGCGGGAGCTCTAATGAGCAGTTCTTC. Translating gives CASTSTSGSSNEQFF.

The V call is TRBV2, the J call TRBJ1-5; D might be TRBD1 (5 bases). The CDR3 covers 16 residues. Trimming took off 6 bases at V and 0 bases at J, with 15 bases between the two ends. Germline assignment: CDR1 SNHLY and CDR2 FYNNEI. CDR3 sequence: CASSGGRSDSNQPQHF. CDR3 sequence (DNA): TGTGCCAGCAGCGGGGGGAGATCGGATAGCAATCAGCCCCAGCATTTT.

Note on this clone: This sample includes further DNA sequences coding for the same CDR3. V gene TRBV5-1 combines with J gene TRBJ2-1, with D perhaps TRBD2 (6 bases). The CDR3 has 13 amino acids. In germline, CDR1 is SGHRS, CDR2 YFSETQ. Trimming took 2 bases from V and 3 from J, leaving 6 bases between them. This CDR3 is CASSFGGYNEQFF. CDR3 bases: TGCGCCAGCAGCTTCGGGGGCTACAATGAGCAGTTCTTC.

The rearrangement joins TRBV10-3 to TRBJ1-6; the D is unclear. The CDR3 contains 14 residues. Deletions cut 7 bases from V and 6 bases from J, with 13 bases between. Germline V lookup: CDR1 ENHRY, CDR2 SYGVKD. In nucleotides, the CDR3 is TGTGCCATCACGGGTGACCCGGTTAATTCACCCCTCCACTTT. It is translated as CAITGDPVNSPLHF.

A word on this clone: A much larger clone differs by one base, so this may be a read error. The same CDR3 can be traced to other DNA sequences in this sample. For the CDR3, the DNA is TGTGCCAGCAGCTTGGGGGCGAACACTGAAGCTTTCTTT. Its translation: CASSLGANTEAFF. The V call is TRBV7-2, the J call TRBJ1-1, with D possibly matching TRBD1 (6 bases). The CDR3 is 13 amino acids. V shed 3 bases and J shed 1 base, with 6 bases lying between them. Germline-derived CDR1 and CDR2 are SGHTA and FQGNSA.

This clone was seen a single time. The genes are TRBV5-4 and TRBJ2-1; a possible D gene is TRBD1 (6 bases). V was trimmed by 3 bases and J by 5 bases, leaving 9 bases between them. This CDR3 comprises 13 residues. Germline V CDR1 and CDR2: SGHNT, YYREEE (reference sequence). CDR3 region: CASSSTGNNEQFF. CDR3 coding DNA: TGTGCCAGCAGCTCCACAGGGAACAATGAGCAGTTCTTC.

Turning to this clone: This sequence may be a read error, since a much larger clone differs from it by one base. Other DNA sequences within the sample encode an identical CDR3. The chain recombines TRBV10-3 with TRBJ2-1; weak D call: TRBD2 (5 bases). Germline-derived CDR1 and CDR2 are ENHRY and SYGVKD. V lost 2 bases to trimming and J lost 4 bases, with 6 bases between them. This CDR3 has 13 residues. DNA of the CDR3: TGTGCCATCAGTGAGGGAGGATACAATGAGCAGTTCTTC. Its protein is CAISEGGYNEQFF.

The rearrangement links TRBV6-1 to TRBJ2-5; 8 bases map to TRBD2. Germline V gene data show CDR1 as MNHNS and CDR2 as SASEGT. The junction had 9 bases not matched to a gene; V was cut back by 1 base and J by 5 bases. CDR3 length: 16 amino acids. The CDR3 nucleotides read TGTGCCAGCAGTGAAGTCAACGGGGGGGCTTATGAGACCCAGTACTTC. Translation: CASSEVNGGAYETQYF.

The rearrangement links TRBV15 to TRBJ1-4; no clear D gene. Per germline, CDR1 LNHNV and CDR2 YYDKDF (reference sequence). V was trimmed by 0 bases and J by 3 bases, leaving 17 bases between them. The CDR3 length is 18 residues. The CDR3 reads CATSRDFAEVGSNEKLFF. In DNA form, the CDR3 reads TGTGCCACCAGCAGAGATTTCGCCGAAGTCGGCTCTAATGAAAAACTGTTTTTT.

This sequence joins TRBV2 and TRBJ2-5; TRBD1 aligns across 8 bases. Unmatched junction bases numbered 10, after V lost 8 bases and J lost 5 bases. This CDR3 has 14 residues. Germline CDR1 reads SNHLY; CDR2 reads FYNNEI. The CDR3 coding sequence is TGTGCCAGCCAGAGAGAGACAGGGGTGGAGACCCAGTACTTC. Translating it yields CASQRETGVETQYF.

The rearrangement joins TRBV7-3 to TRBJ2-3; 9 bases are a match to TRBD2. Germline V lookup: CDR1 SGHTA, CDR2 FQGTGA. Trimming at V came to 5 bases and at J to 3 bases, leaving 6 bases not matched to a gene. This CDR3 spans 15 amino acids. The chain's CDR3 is CASSQRAGGTDTQYF. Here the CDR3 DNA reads TGTGCCAGCAGCCAACGAGCGGGGGGAACAGATACGCAGTATTTT.

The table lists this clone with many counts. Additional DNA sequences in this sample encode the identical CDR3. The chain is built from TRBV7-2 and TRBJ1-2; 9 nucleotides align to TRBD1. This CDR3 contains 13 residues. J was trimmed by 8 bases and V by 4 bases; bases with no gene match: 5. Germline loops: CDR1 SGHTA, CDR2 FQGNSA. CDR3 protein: CASSSGQGGGYTF. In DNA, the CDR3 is TGTGCCAGCAGCTCGGGACAGGGAGGCGGCTACACCTTC.

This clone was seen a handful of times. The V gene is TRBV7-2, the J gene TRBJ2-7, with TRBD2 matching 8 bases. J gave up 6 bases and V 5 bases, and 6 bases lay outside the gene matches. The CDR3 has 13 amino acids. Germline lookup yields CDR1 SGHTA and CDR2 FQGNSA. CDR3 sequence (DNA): TGTGCCAGCAGCCCACTAGCGGCGGTCGAGCAGTACTTC. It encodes CASSPLAAVEQYF.

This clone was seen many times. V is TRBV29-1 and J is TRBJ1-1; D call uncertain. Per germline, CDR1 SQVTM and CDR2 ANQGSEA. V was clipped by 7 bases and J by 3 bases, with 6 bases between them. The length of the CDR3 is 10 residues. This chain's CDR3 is CSAEYTEAFF. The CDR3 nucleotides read TGCAGCGCCGAATACACTGAAGCTTTCTTT.

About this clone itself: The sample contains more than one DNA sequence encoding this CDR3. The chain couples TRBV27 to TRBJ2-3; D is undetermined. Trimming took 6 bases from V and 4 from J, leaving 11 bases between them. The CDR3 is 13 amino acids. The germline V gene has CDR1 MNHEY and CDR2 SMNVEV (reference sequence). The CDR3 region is CASRPSGADTQYF. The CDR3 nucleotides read TGTGCCAGCAGGCCCAGTGGGGCAGATACGCAGTATTTT.

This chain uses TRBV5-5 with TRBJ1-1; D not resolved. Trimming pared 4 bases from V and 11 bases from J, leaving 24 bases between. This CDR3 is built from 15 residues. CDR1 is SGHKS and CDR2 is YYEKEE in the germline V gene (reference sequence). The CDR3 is CASSEQTGIRVHAFF. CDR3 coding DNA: TGTGCCAGCAGCGAACAGACGGGTATACGGGTGCATGCTTTCTTT.